The 13 T cell receptor beta chains in this list originate from one sample, sequenced in a study of blood T cell repertoires in COVID-19. The repertoire was sequenced with immunoSEQ multiplex PCR; TCRdb's copy has only in-frame clones and lacks some. The data show under 200,000 clones, about 85% seen once. Sequencing was performed on peripheral blood. These receptors were obtained from a man in his sixties with active or convalescent COVID-19.

The gene calls are TRBV19 and TRBJ2-7, with D tentatively TRBD1 (6 bases). The CDR3 contains 13 residues. Germline CDR1 reads LNHDA; CDR2 reads SQIVND (reference sequence). V was cut by 5 bases and J by 6 bases, with 14 bases left in between. CDR3 region: CASSSQGLSEQYF. In DNA form, the CDR3 reads TGTGCCAGTAGTTCCCAGGGGCTGAGCGAGCAGTACTTC.

This rearrangement joins TRBV19 to TRBJ2-2, with a weak D call TRBD1 (5 bases). The germline V gene has CDR1 LNHDA and CDR2 SQIVND (reference sequence). The CDR3 totals 13 residues. The V gene lost 5 bases and the J gene lost 2 bases, with 6 bases spanning the gap. The CDR3 sequence is CASSQGNTGELFF. The CDR3 region has the DNA TGTGCCAGTAGTCAGGGAAACACCGGGGAGCTGTTTTTT.

The table lists this clone with a count of one. CDR3 nucleotides: TGTGCCAGCAGCAACGGGACAGGGATTCGCTATGGCTACACCTTC. Translated, it gives CASSNGTGIRYGYTF. The chain combines TRBV21-1 with TRBJ1-2; TRBD1 was called by the table and not checked on the DNA. TRBV21-1 is described as a pseudogene. The CDR3 runs 15 residues.

This clone was observed once. The gene calls are TRBV2 and TRBJ2-7; D unclear. The CDR3 extends over 11 amino acids. V shed 5 bases and J shed 3 bases, with 5 bases lying between them. The germline CDR1 and CDR2 sequences are SNHLY and FYNNEI. The CDR3 region is CASSIFYEQYF. The CDR3 DNA reads as TGTGCCAGCAGTATATTCTACGAGCAGTACTTC.

The chain carries TRBV5-4 and TRBJ1-2, with 10 nucleotides matching TRBD1. The ends lost 9 bases at V and 4 bases at J; junction bases unmatched: 9. The CDR3 length is 14 residues. From germline, CDR1 is SGHNT and CDR2 YYREEE (reference sequence). The CDR3 DNA reads TGTGCCATCGGACCGGGACAGGGGTCCTATGGCTACACCTTC. Its translation: CAIGPGQGSYGYTF.

The chain has TRBV6-1 and TRBJ1-2; D is unclear. V lost 2 bases and J 3 bases, leaving 7 bases between the germline ends. The CDR3 extends over 13 amino acids. Germline V gene data show CDR1 as MNHNS and CDR2 as SASEGT. The DNA for the CDR3 is TGTGCCAGCAGTGAACAGGAGGACTATGGCTACACCTTC. Translation: CASSEQEDYGYTF.

The chain is built from TRBV3-1 (or the pseudogene TRBV3-2) and TRBJ1-2, with a possible D match to TRBD1 (6 bases). CDR3 length: 13 amino acids. The V end lost 4 bases, the J end lost 8 bases, and 14 bases lay between the germline ends. Germline lookup yields CDR1 LGHDT and CDR2 YNNKEL (reference sequence). The CDR3 DNA reads TGTGCCAGCAGCCGGCAGGGGTCAGGGGGCTACACCTTC. This encodes CASSRQGSGGYTF.

This chain joins TRBV7-3 and TRBJ2-5, with D unresolved. Trimming cost V 5 bases and J 4 bases, with 11 bases left between them. The V gene's germline CDR1 is SGHTA and CDR2 FQGTGA. The CDR3 totals 13 residues. The DNA of the CDR3 is TGTGCCAGCAGCCGCGGCAGTTCAGAGACCCAGTACTTC. It specifies CASSRGSSETQYF.

V is TRBV5-4 and J is TRBJ2-5; 8 bases fit TRBD1. V lost 3 bases to trimming and J lost 3 bases; unmatched junction nucleotides: 7. Germline lookup yields CDR1 SGHNT and CDR2 YYREEE (reference sequence). This CDR3 has 15 residues. The CDR3 here is CASSWGAGGEETQYF. In DNA, the CDR3 is TGTGCCAGCAGCTGGGGTGCAGGGGGCGAAGAGACCCAGTACTTC.

The V call is TRBV6-2 or TRBV6-3, the J call TRBJ2-1, with a possible D match to TRBD2 (5 bases). The CDR3 is 14 residues long. CDR1 is MNHEY and CDR2 is SVGEGT in the germline V gene. With 5 bases removed from V and 14 bases from J, the gap between germline ends came to 22 bases. The CDR3 region is CASSGTPPREWEFF. The CDR3 DNA reads as TGTGCCAGCAGTGGTACCCCCCCGAGGGAATGGGAGTTCTTC.

This chain joins TRBV9 and TRBJ2-5, with 8 bases identical to TRBD2. CDR1 and CDR2 from the germline V gene are SGDLS and YYNGEE. The CDR3 sequence is 14 residues long. J was trimmed by 1 base and V by 3 bases; bases with no gene match: 2. Here the CDR3 DNA reads TGTGCCAGCAGCGGCGGGGGGCCCCAAGAGACCCAGTACTTC. Amino acids: CASSGGGPQETQYF.

Comments on this clone: A read error may account for a junction end that differs from germline. This chain links TRBV3-1 (or the pseudogene TRBV3-2) with TRBJ1-2; a possible D gene is TRBD1 (6 bases). Germline V gives CDR1 LGHDT, CDR2 YNNKEL (reference sequence). The length of the CDR3 is 13 residues. CDR3 amino acids: CASSQGRTHTDSF. The CDR3 DNA reads TGTGCCAGCAGCCAAGGCAGGACCCATACGGACAGCTTC.

CDR3: CASSLQTGFYNEQFF. In nucleotides, the CDR3 is TGCGCCAGCAGCTTGCAGACAGGATTCTACAATGAGCAGTTCTTC. V usage is TRBV5-1 and J usage is TRBJ2-1, with D maybe TRBD1 (6 bases). The CDR3 has 15 residues. V lost 1 base, J lost 3 bases, and 11 bases lay in between. CDR1 SGHRS and CDR2 YFSETQ come from the germline V gene. Looking up the rest from reference TRBV5-1 and TRBJ2-1 gives the full variable domain: KAGVTQTPRYLIKTRGQQVTLSCSPISGHRSVSWYQQTPGQGLQFLFEYFSETQRNKGNFPGRFSGRQFSNSRSEMNVSTLELGDSALYLCASSLQTGFYNEQFFGPGTRLTVL.